This passage covers 27 T cell receptor beta chains from one sample sequenced in a study of patients and donors after allogeneic stem cell transplantation. From the RT-PCR reads, TCRdb called clonotypes with MiXCR, one entry per CDR3 protein. The profile shows about a million distinct CDR3 sequences, roughly 18% of them singletons. The sample was blood, either unsorted or a sorted T cell fraction (not recorded which). The receptor source for this set is a human donor who was either an allogeneic HSCT recipient or a stem cell or donor lymphocyte infusion donor (not recorded which). It is not recorded whose cells these are; they may come from a transplant donor.

This clonotype came up a few times. This chain joins TRBV20-1 and TRBJ2-1, with 11 nucleotides matching TRBD2. This CDR3 contains 13 residues. Unmatched junction bases numbered 6, after V lost 8 bases and J lost 6 bases. CDR1 is DFQATT, CDR2 SNEGSKA, per germline (reference sequence). Here the CDR3 DNA reads TGCAGTACCCGACTAGCGGGGTTCAATGAGCAGTTCTTC. Translated, it gives CSTRLAGFNEQFF.

Details on this clonotype: Its ends do not fully match the called genes, so a read error is possible. The chain has TRBV12-3 or TRBV12-4 and TRBJ2-7; perhaps TRBD1 as D (5 bases). The CDR3 totals 11 residues. The CDR3 sequence: CASGAPYEQHF. The CDR3 DNA reads TGTGCCAGCGGGGCCCCCTACGAGCAGCACTTC.

This clonotype was recorded a few times. This CDR3 is CASPGPRGSGSNQPQHF. The CDR3, as DNA: TGTGCCAGCCCGGGACCGAGAGGGTCAGGTAGCAATCAGCCCCAGCATTTT. This chain links TRBV11-1 with TRBJ1-5; maybe TRBD1 (5 bases). There are 17 residues in the CDR3. The germline V gene has CDR1 SGHAT and CDR2 FQDESV (reference sequence). V lost 8 bases and J 0 bases, leaving 20 bases between the germline ends. Complete variable domain (other parts from reference TRBV11-1 and TRBJ1-5): EAEVAQSPRYKITEKSQAVAFWCDPISGHATLYWYRQILGQGPELLVQFQDESVVDDSQLPKDRFSAERLKGVDSTLKIQPAELGDSAMYLCASPGPRGSGSNQPQHFGDGTRLSIL.

This clonotype was seen more than once but under ten times. The chain links TRBV5-8 to TRBJ2-1; possibly TRBD2 for D (5 bases). The CDR3 runs 12 residues. The V end was cut by 1 base, the J end by 10 bases, with 9 bases between. Germline V lookup: CDR1 SGHTS, CDR2 YDEGEE. DNA of the CDR3: TGTGCCAGCAGCTTGACTTCGGGGGAGCAGTTCTTC. As protein: CASSLTSGEQFF.

The chain joins TRBV4-2 to TRBJ2-5, with 15 bases aligning to TRBD2. This CDR3 comprises 20 residues. Trimming took 1 base from V and 0 from J; bases not matched to a gene: 9. Germline values: CDR1 LGHNA, CDR2 YNFKEQ. The CDR3, as DNA: TGTGCCAGCAGCCAAGTCCTCGGACTAGCGGGAGGGGCGTACCAAGAGACCCAGTACTTC. Its translation is CASSQVLGLAGGAYQETQYF.

The J gene is TRBJ2-1, the V gene TRBV3-1; weak D call: TRBD2 (5 bases). The V end lost 1 base, the J end lost 3 bases, and 13 bases lay between the germline ends. The CDR3 totals 16 residues. From germline, CDR1 is LGHDT and CDR2 YNNKEL (reference sequence). CDR3 in DNA: TGTGCCAGCAGCCAAGGGCAGAGGACTTTCTACAATGAGCAGTTCTTC. It encodes CASSQGQRTFYNEQFF.

The V gene is TRBV30, the J gene TRBJ1-2, with TRBD1 as a possible D gene (5 bases). Germline-derived CDR1 and CDR2 are GTSNPN and SVGIG (reference sequence). The CDR3 is 12 amino acids. With 8 bases removed from V and 4 bases from J, the gap between germline ends came to 14 bases. The CDR3 nucleotides read TGTGCCGGCCCCGACGACAGCTATGGCTACACCTTC. Residues: CAGPDDSYGYTF.

There are a few counts of this clonotype. This may stem from a read error, because a much larger clone lies one nucleotide away. The chain couples TRBV12-3 or TRBV12-4 to TRBJ1-6; no clear D gene. CDR3 length equals 14 residues. The CDR3 is CTSSFGGYNSPLHF. The DNA for the CDR3 is TGTACCAGCAGTTTTGGAGGGTATAATTCACCCCTCCACTTT.

The chain joins TRBV7-6 to TRBJ2-7; perhaps TRBD2 as D (5 bases). The CDR3 is 14 amino acids. V lost 0 bases and J lost 3, with 9 bases in between. CDR1 and CDR2 from the germline V gene are SGHVS and FNYEAQ. The CDR3, as DNA: TGTGCCAGCAGCTTAGCGGAGGATTACTACGAGCAGTACTTC. The encoded protein is CASSLAEDYYEQYF.

This clonotype came up a few times. J is TRBJ2-7 and V is TRBV29-1; 7 bases agree with TRBD1. V was pared by 6 bases and J by 5 bases, with 10 bases of the junction left unmatched. Germline-derived CDR1 and CDR2 are SQVTM and ANQGSEA. The CDR3 runs 13 residues. The chain's CDR3 is CSVADREWNEQYF. DNA of the CDR3: TGCAGCGTGGCCGACAGGGAGTGGAACGAGCAGTACTTC.

There are a few counts of this clonotype. This chain uses TRBV24-1 with TRBJ2-7, with 10 positions matching TRBD1. J gave up 0 bases and V 4 bases, and 8 bases lay outside the gene matches. This CDR3 has 17 residues. Looked up from germline, CDR1 is KGHDR and CDR2 is SFDVKD. CDR3 in DNA: TGTGCCACCAGTGACCCGGCCGGGACAGGGGACTCCTACGAGCAGTACTTC. Protein: CATSDPAGTGDSYEQYF.

J is TRBJ2-2 and V is TRBV6-1, with D uncertain. CDR3 length equals 15 residues. The germline V gene encodes CDR1 MNHNS and CDR2 SASEGT. The V end was cut by 5 bases, the J end by 4 bases, with 14 bases between. The DNA for the CDR3 is TGTGCCAGCAGTCAAAAACCCTCGGGCACCGGGGAGCTGTTTTTT. It specifies CASSQKPSGTGELFF.

The chain combines TRBV5-6 with TRBJ2-3; D gene unclear. Per the germline V gene, CDR1 is SGHDT and CDR2 is YYEEEE. V lost 4 bases to trimming and J lost 1 base, with 7 bases between them. The CDR3 is 13 amino acids. The CDR3 sequence is CASSGTGTDTQYF. As DNA, the CDR3 is TGTGCCAGCAGCGGAACAGGCACAGATACGCAGTATTTT.

This clonotype was recorded many times. V is TRBV20-1 and J is TRBJ2-1, with 8 bases lining up with TRBD2. Losses at the gene ends were 2 bases for V and 2 bases for J; bases not matched to a gene: 5. Germline V gene lookup returns CDR1 DFQATT and CDR2 SNEGSKA (reference sequence). The CDR3 has 15 residues. The CDR3 is CSARPLAGTYNEQFF. CDR3 sequence (DNA): TGCAGTGCTAGACCCCTAGCGGGCACCTACAATGAGCAGTTCTTC.

This clonotype has more than one count but fewer than ten. This chain uses TRBV27 with TRBJ2-7; possibly TRBD1 or TRBD2 for D (6 bases each). Trimming stripped 6 bases from V and 2 bases from J, with 17 bases between. The V gene's germline CDR1 is MNHEY and CDR2 SMNVEV (reference sequence). The CDR3 has 15 amino acids. The CDR3 DNA is TGTGCCAGCAGCCAACAGGGAGGTTCAACCTACGAGCAGTACTTC. The encoded protein is CASSQQGGSTYEQYF.

The chain joins TRBV7-2 to TRBJ1-2; D is perhaps TRBD1 (6 bases). There are 16 residues in the CDR3. V dropped 4 bases and J dropped 4 bases, with 19 bases sitting between them. CDR1 and CDR2 from the germline V gene are SGHTA and FQGNSA. The CDR3 protein is CASSWVEDRFFYGYTF. CDR3 bases: TGTGCCAGCAGCTGGGTAGAGGACAGATTCTTCTATGGCTACACCTTC.

The rearrangement joins TRBV21-1 to TRBJ2-7; the table assigns TRBD2, which was not confirmed against the DNA. TRBV21-1 is assigned pseudogene status. The CDR3 is 16 amino acids. In nucleotides, the CDR3 is TGTGCCAGCACGGAGAGGGCGGCGGGGACCATCCGCGAGCAGTACTTC. This sequence encodes CASTERAAGTIREQYF.

The chain links TRBV9 to TRBJ1-4, with 9 nucleotides matching TRBD1. The CDR3 has 14 amino acids. Germline CDR1 is SGDLS and CDR2 is YYNGEE. Germline trimming cut 3 bases from V and 7 bases from J; bases unmatched to any gene: 4. CDR3 loop: CASSGGQGIEKLFF. The CDR3 DNA follows: TGTGCCAGCAGCGGGGGACAGGGCATTGAAAAACTGTTTTTT.

This chain uses TRBV3-1 with TRBJ2-7; D is unresolved. CDR3 size: 13 residues. The V end was cut by 0 bases, the J end by 6 bases, with 9 bases between. Germline V gene lookup returns CDR1 LGHDT and CDR2 YNNKEL (reference sequence). In DNA, the CDR3 is TGTGCCAGCAGCCAAGAGGGCCCGGGCGAGCAGTACTTC. Its translation is CASSQEGPGEQYF.

A few counts support this clonotype. This chain uses TRBV6-8 with TRBJ2-2; TRBD1 agrees at 9 bases. The V gene's germline CDR1 is MNHGY and CDR2 SAAAGT. Trimming took 0 bases from V and 12 from J; bases not matched to a gene: 2. The CDR3 covers 13 residues. The CDR3 nucleotides are TGTGCCAGCAGTTACTCAGGGACAGGGAAGCTGTTTTTT. Translating it yields CASSYSGTGKLFF.

The table lists this clonotype with a few counts. The chain uses TRBV9 and TRBJ1-6; no definite D call. This CDR3 is built from 14 residues. The V end was cut by 0 bases, the J end by 8 bases, with 9 bases between. Germline V lookup: CDR1 SGDLS, CDR2 YYNGEE. The CDR3 DNA sequence: TGTGCCAGCAGCGTAGAACCGGAAGATTCACCCCTCCACTTT. Protein sequence: CASSVEPEDSPLHF.

The gene calls are TRBV27 and TRBJ1-2; D might be TRBD1 (6 bases). Between the trimmed V and J ends, which lost 8 bases and 0 bases, there was a span of 19 bases. CDR3 length equals 16 residues. Germline CDR1 is MNHEY and CDR2 is SMNVEV (reference sequence). The CDR3 DNA follows: TGTGCCAGCTGCCGGGGCGCGGGGGGCGCTAACTATGGCTACACCTTC. It codes for CASCRGAGGANYGYTF.

This clonotype was recorded many times. The chain carries TRBV9 and TRBJ2-1, with TRBD1 matching 7 bases. This CDR3 has 16 residues. The ends lost 5 bases at V and 0 bases at J; junction bases unmatched: 8. Germline loops: CDR1 SGDLS, CDR2 YYNGEE. The CDR3 region has the DNA TGTGCCAGCAGTACGGGACAGACCGTCTCCTACAATGAGCAGTTCTTC. Translated, it gives CASSTGQTVSYNEQFF.

The chain is built from TRBV7-9 and TRBJ2-3; 10 bases fit TRBD2. J gave up 1 base and V 10 bases, and 11 bases lay outside the gene matches. Germline assignment: CDR1 SEHNR and CDR2 FQNEAQ (reference sequence). The CDR3 loop spans 16 amino acids. This chain's CDR3 is CATTRRLAGGTDTQYF. The CDR3 bases are TGTGCCACAACGCGACGACTAGCGGGTGGCACAGATACGCAGTATTTT.

The rearrangement links TRBV6-4 to TRBJ2-3; weak D call: TRBD2 (6 bases). Germline V lookup: CDR1 MRHNA, CDR2 SNTAGT. V was shortened by 5 bases and J by 2 bases, with 14 bases between the two germline ends. The CDR3 runs to 15 residues. In DNA form, the CDR3 reads TGTGCCAGCAGTCCTCACCTAGCGCCCACAGATACGCAGTATTTT. Its translation is CASSPHLAPTDTQYF.

This clonotype has just one count. CDR3 protein: CASSYSSSYEAFF. In DNA, the CDR3 is TGTGCCAGCAGTTATTCTTCCAGCTATGAAGCTTTCTTT. V and J are TRBV6-2 or TRBV6-3 and TRBJ1-1; D remains unclear. V was pared by 3 bases and J by 7 bases, with 12 bases between. In germline, CDR1 is MNHEY, CDR2 SVGEGT. This CDR3 comprises 13 residues.

The V call is TRBV19, the J call TRBJ2-7; the D is unclear. V was shortened by 4 bases and J by 0 bases, with 7 bases between the two germline ends. CDR3 length equals 13 residues. Germline CDR1 reads LNHDA; CDR2 reads SQIVND (reference sequence). This CDR3 is CASSRLPSYEQYF. The CDR3, as DNA: TGTGCCAGTAGTAGGCTACCCTCCTACGAGCAGTACTTC.